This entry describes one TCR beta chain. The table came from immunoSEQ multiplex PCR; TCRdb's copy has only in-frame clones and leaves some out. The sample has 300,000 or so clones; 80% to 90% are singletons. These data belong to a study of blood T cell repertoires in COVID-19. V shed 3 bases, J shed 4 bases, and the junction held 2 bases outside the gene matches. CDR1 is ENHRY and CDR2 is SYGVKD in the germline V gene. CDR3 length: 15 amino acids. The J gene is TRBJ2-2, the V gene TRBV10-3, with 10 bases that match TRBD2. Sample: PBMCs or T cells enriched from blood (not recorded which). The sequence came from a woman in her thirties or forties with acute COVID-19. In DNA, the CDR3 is TGTGCCATCAGTGAACTAGCGGGATCCACCGGGGAGCTGTTTTTT. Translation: CAISELAGSTGELFF.